This TCR beta chain is from a study of T cell repertoires in cytomegalovirus infection. As for the study in general: Based on public TCR beta signatures, there were indications of CMV infection and of a matching HLA type.

TCRdb re-called the reads with MiXCR, one entry per CDR3 protein. The table has under 850,000 distinct CDR3 sequences, around a third seen once. The CDR3 sequence is 14 residues long. Germline CDR1 reads LGHNA; CDR2 reads YNFKEQ. V lost 1 base and J lost 11; bases outside the gene matches: 4. There are a few counts of this clonotype. Its antigen is not identified. This rearrangement joins TRBV4-2 to TRBJ1-6, with 8 bases aligning to TRBD1. The sample was cultured PBMCs, taken from culture after CMV antigen stimulation. This clonotype originated in a human donor in good health (CMV status not recorded). Some clones in this sample may be carry-over from other donors' samples. The DNA for the CDR3 is TGTGCCAGCAGCCAAGCGGGACAGGTGGCACCCCTCCACTTT. It specifies CASSQAGQVAPLHF.